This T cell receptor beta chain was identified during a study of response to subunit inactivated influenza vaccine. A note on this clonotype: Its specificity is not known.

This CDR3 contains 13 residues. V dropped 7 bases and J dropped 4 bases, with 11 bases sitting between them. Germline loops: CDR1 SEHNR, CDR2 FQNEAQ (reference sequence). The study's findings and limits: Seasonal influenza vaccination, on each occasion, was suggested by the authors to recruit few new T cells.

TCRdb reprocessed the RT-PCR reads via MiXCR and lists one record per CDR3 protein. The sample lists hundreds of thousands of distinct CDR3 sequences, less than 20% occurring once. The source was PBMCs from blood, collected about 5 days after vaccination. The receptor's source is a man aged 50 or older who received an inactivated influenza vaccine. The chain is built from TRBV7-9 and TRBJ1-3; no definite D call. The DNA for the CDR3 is TGTGCCAGCAACCTGGACGTCGGAAACACCATATATTTT. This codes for CASNLDVGNTIYF.